The source of this T cell receptor (beta chain) is a study of CD8 T cells in Susac syndrome (dated by TCRdb to about 2019). Describing the broader study: Whether CD8+ T cell activation and differentiation in Susac syndrome was antigen driven was tested using repertoire sequencing. Broader findings and caveats from the paper: The number of individuals in the TCR sequencing and HLA analysis was acknowledged as relatively small.

This clonotype was counted once. Its antigen remains undetermined. Base qualities are missing; no much larger clone stands one base away. One read alone makes for weak evidence. The CDR3 runs 12 residues from the cysteine to the phenylalanine. The kept DNA is CDR3 alone, 36 bases in frame from the first base. From a lookup of the germline V gene, CDR1 and CDR2 are SQVTM and ANQGSEA. Relative to germline, V is missing 5 bases and J is missing 6 bases, with 4 bases of the junction outside any gene match. High-throughput TCR beta sequencing profiled peripheral blood CD8+ and CD4+ T cells from healthy donors, Susac syndrome patients and multiple sclerosis patients. The multiple sclerosis controls were treatment-naive patients whose relapsing-remitting disease, either stable or active, fulfilled the revised McDonald criteria. Bulk CD8+ and CD4+ T cells were purified by magnetic negative isolation, whereas CD8+ TEMRA cells were enriched by FACS. Blood was drawn into EDTA tubes, processed within 24 hours, and PBMCs were isolated by density gradient centrifugation. PBMCs destined for TCR sequencing were cryopreserved in liquid nitrogen and later thawed in a 37 °C water bath. A purity of at least 90% was achieved for sorted or isolated CD4+, CD8+ and CD8+ TEMRA cells.

RNA was extracted using the RNeasy kit, and roughly 0.45 to 1 microgram was reverse transcribed with random hexamers. The immunoSEQ multiplex PCR assay, which covers 54 Vbeta and 13 Jbeta segments, was used to amplify TCR beta CDR3 regions. PCR amplification bias was corrected by using a synthetic template baseline for primer optimization and computational correction. Regarding the original processing steps: Only productive sequences were kept, with reads annotated to V, D and J genes according to IMGT and analyzed in immunoSEQ Analyzer. Clonality was computed as one minus Shannon entropy normalized by log2 of the number of productive unique sequences. Public and private clones were assessed among the 100 most prevalent clones of each patient and control. A clone was defined as Susac-specific if it was absent from the healthy and MS cohorts, from 1052 published viral clones and from other ImmuneACCESS disease sequences. TCRdb trimmed the raw reads at Q25, called clones with MiXCR and kept productive beta chains. All rows with the same CDR3 protein become a single entry with the most common DNA and genes. In this record, the V and J calls reflect TCRdb's handling and not the investigators' own analysis. This sample has around 280,000 distinct CDR3 sequences in its table, and under 95% of those were observed once. Jointly, the top ten make up less than 0.08% of the sample.

Material: CD4+ T cells from PBMCs. Recombination connected TRBV29-1 to TRBJ1-2, with 9 bases in between that match TRBD1. The receptor's source is a human donor with multiple sclerosis. The sequenced DNA is TGCAGCGTTTCGGACAGGGGCCATGGCTACACCTTC. It is translated as CSVSDRGHGYTF.